Following are 32 T cell receptor beta chains from one sample sequenced in a study of response to subunit inactivated influenza vaccine. Via MiXCR, TCRdb re-called the RT-PCR reads, giving one row per CDR3 protein. Of roughly 650,000 distinct CDR3 sequences in the sample, 13% to 15% were seen once. The sequenced sample was PBMCs from blood, obtained around 14 days before vaccination. All receptors derive from a man between 45 and 60 years old who received an inactivated influenza vaccine.

This clonotype was detected a few times. The CDR3 is CASSTRDRGSTDTQYF. The CDR3 DNA reads as TGTGCCAGCAGTACGCGGGACAGGGGATCCACAGATACGCAGTATTTT. J is TRBJ2-3 and V is TRBV27; the match to TRBD1 covers 10 bases. The CDR3 is made up of 16 amino acids. CDR1 MNHEY and CDR2 SMNVEV come from the germline V gene (reference sequence). The V and J ends lost 5 bases and 2 bases, in that order; junction bases with no gene match: 7.

The chain employs TRBV6-1 and TRBJ1-5, with no clear D. Trimming removed 6 bases from V and 4 bases from J, with 10 bases in between. The length of the CDR3 is 13 residues. Per the germline V gene, CDR1 is MNHNS and CDR2 is SASEGT. The CDR3 nucleotides read TGTGCCAGCAGCCACGGTATTAATCAGCCCCAGCATTTT. Translated: CASSHGINQPQHF.

The chain carries TRBV7-2 and TRBJ1-4; 7 nucleotides line up with TRBD1. In germline, CDR1 is SGHTA, CDR2 FQGNSA. Trimming at V came to 5 bases and at J to 1 base, leaving 4 bases not matched to a gene. The CDR3 has 15 residues. CDR3 nucleotides: TGTGCCAGCAGCCTGTACAGGGGAACTAATGAAAAACTGTTTTTT. Translation: CASSLYRGTNEKLFF.

The J gene is TRBJ2-7, the V gene TRBV14; TRBD1 or TRBD2 may be the D gene (5 bases each). Germline V gene lookup returns CDR1 SGHDN and CDR2 FVKESK. CDR3 length equals 14 residues. Trimming pared 0 bases from V and 2 bases from J, leaving 8 bases between. CDR3 loop: CASSQERGPYEQYF. The CDR3 coding sequence is TGTGCCAGCAGCCAAGAAAGGGGACCCTACGAGCAGTACTTC. Using reference TRBV14 and TRBJ2-7 for the parts outside the CDR3, the full variable domain is EAGVTQFPSHSVIEKGQTVTLRCDPISGHDNLYWYRRVMGKEIKFLLHFVKESKQDESGMPNNRFLAERTGGTYSTLKVQPAELEDSGVYFCASSQERGPYEQYFGPGTRLTVT.

This clonotype was seen a handful of times. The V call is TRBV29-1, the J call TRBJ2-2, with 7 bases that match TRBD2. CDR1 is SQVTM and CDR2 is ANQGSEA in the germline V gene. This CDR3 contains 16 residues. Unmatched junction bases numbered 12, after V lost 0 bases and J lost 8 bases. CDR3 in DNA: TGCAGCGTTGAAGATGGAGATAGCGGGTCCAGTGGGGAGCTGTTTTTT. Protein: CSVEDGDSGSSGELFF.

The chain is built from TRBV10-3 and TRBJ1-4; the D is unclear. This CDR3 contains 11 residues. Germline assignment: CDR1 ENHRY and CDR2 SYGVKD. V lost 10 bases and J 7 bases, leaving 10 bases between the germline ends. The CDR3 nucleotides are TGTGCCACCATGGGCGGTGAAAAACTGTTTTTT. Protein product: CATMGGEKLFF.

A few counts support this clonotype. The chain recombines TRBV6-5 with TRBJ2-5; D unclear. The CDR3 runs 14 residues. Trimming removed 2 bases from V and 3 bases from J, with 10 bases in between. The germline gives CDR1 MNHEY, CDR2 SVGAGI. CDR3 sequence (DNA): TGTGCCAGCAGTTACGTTGGCACAGAAGAGACCCAGTACTTC. Translation: CASSYVGTEETQYF.

This clonotype was seen ten or more times. The V and J genes are TRBV4-3 and TRBJ2-2; 7 nucleotides agree with TRBD2. With V trimmed by 2 bases and J by 1 base, 4 bases remained unmatched. This CDR3 comprises 16 residues. The germline CDR1 and CDR2 sequences are LGHNA and YSLEER. The CDR3 DNA follows: TGCGCCAGCAGCCAACTATGGGGGGGGAACACCGGGGAGCTGTTTTTT. As protein: CASSQLWGGNTGELFF.

This clonotype was found a few times. The CDR3 spells CASSLEVYETQYF. The CDR3 bases are TGTGCCAGCAGCTTAGAAGTCTATGAGACCCAGTACTTC. J is TRBJ2-5 and V is TRBV11-3; D not resolved. The ends were cut back, 0 bases at V and 5 bases at J, with 7 bases in the middle. This CDR3 is built from 13 residues. CDR1 is SGHNT, CDR2 YENEEA, per germline.

V gene TRBV27 combines with J gene TRBJ2-1; 13 bases fit TRBD2. The CDR3 covers 16 residues. Trimming cost V 4 bases and J 7 bases; bases outside gene matches: 7. CDR1 and CDR2 from the germline V gene are MNHEY and SMNVEV (reference sequence). The CDR3 DNA is TGTGCCAGCAGTTACCTACTAGCGGGAGGGGGGAATGAGCAGTTCTTC. Translating it yields CASSYLLAGGGNEQFF.

V usage is TRBV4-3 and J usage is TRBJ2-7; 9 nucleotides align to TRBD2. The CDR3 runs 16 residues. The J segment lost 3 bases and the V segment lost 0 bases, leaving 6 bases of the junction unmatched. The germline gives CDR1 LGHNA, CDR2 YSLEER. The CDR3 nucleotides are TGCGCCAGCAGCCAAGACTCGAGTAGCGGGAGCTACGAGCAGTACTTC. Amino acid sequence: CASSQDSSSGSYEQYF.

This chain connects TRBV2 to TRBJ2-3; TRBD1 agrees at 7 bases. Germline-derived CDR1 and CDR2 are SNHLY and FYNNEI. The V gene end was trimmed by 4 bases and the J gene end by 0 bases; junction bases not matched to a gene: 7. This CDR3 has 16 amino acids. This CDR3 is CASSGRDRASTDTQYF. The CDR3, as DNA: TGTGCCAGCAGTGGTCGTGACAGGGCTAGCACAGATACGCAGTATTTT.

This clonotype was seen a few times. V and J are TRBV4-3 and TRBJ1-4, with D maybe TRBD1 (5 bases). Per the germline V gene, CDR1 is LGHNA and CDR2 is YSLEER. The CDR3 contains 16 residues. V was pared by 0 bases and J by 4 bases, with 12 bases between. The CDR3 DNA reads as TGCGCCAGCAGCCAAGAACTTCGGGGCAGTAATGAAAAACTGTTTTTT. Encoded protein: CASSQELRGSNEKLFF.

This clonotype has ten or more counts. The chain uses TRBV6-1 and TRBJ1-4; 7 positions match TRBD1. Trimming removed 6 bases from V and 2 bases from J; junction bases left unmatched: 3. The CDR3 has 14 amino acids. Germline V gene lookup returns CDR1 MNHNS and CDR2 SASEGT. CDR3 sequence reads: CASRPTGTNEKLFF. CDR3 nucleotides: TGTGCCAGCAGGCCGACAGGGACTAATGAAAAACTGTTTTTT.

This clonotype was detected once. V is TRBV14 and J is TRBJ2-7; possible D gene TRBD2, 5 bases. Trimming shortened V by 0 bases and J by 7 bases, and 13 bases separated the two germline ends. The CDR3 has 14 residues. Germline CDR1 and CDR2: SGHDN and FVKESK. The CDR3 coding sequence is TGTGCCAGCAGCCAAGATCGGGGTTGGGCGGAGCAGTACTTC. It specifies CASSQDRGWAEQYF.

This clonotype was counted at least ten times. This rearrangement joins TRBV14 to TRBJ2-3; D possibly corresponds to TRBD2 (6 bases). The germline V gene encodes CDR1 SGHDN and CDR2 FVKESK. This CDR3 is 16 amino acids long. The V and J ends lost 0 bases and 0 bases respectively, with 10 bases between them. The chain's CDR3 is CASSQDPGVSTDTQYF. CDR3 sequence (DNA): TGTGCCAGCAGCCAAGACCCGGGAGTTAGCACAGATACGCAGTATTTT.

The V and J genes are TRBV12-3 or TRBV12-4 and TRBJ2-5; 12 bases fit TRBD2. The CDR3 spans 15 residues. J lost 5 bases, V lost 4 bases, and 5 bases had no gene match. DNA of the CDR3: TGTGCCAGCAGTTCTAGCGGGAGGGCCGGCGAGACCCAGTACTTC. This encodes CASSSSGRAGETQYF.

This clonotype occurred a few times. The chain uses TRBV12-3 or TRBV12-4 and TRBJ2-5, with TRBD1 matching over 9 bases. There are 16 residues in the CDR3. Trimming removed 3 bases from V and 3 bases from J; junction bases left unmatched: 8. CDR3 residues: CASSFSPGQGEETQYF. In DNA form, the CDR3 reads TGTGCCAGCAGTTTTTCCCCGGGACAGGGAGAAGAGACCCAGTACTTC.

J is TRBJ1-6 and V is TRBV3-1, with D perhaps TRBD1 (5 bases). Trimming removed 1 base at V and 7 bases at J, with 11 bases between. Germline V gene sequence: CDR1 LGHDT, CDR2 YNNKEL (reference sequence). This CDR3 is built from 15 residues. The CDR3 nucleotides read TGTGCCAGCAGCCAAGTCAGGGATTCAAATTCACCCCTCCACTTT. This gives the protein CASSQVRDSNSPLHF.

The rearrangement links TRBV6-5 to TRBJ2-5; 8 bases are a match to TRBD2. Germline CDR1 MNHEY, CDR2 SVGAGI. The CDR3 has 16 residues. The ends lost 2 bases at V and 5 bases at J; junction bases unmatched: 10. The CDR3 DNA sequence: TGTGCCAGCAGTTACATGGCGGGAGGACGTAGGGAGACCCAGTACTTC. Its translation is CASSYMAGGRRETQYF.

This clonotype was seen at least ten times. V is TRBV6-5 and J is TRBJ1-1, with D unclear. The CDR3 runs to 13 residues. Germline V gene sequence: CDR1 MNHEY, CDR2 SVGAGI. V lost 0 bases, J lost 1 base, and 3 bases lay in between. CDR3: CASSYSRNTEAFF. CDR3 sequence (DNA): TGTGCCAGCAGTTACTCTAGGAACACTGAAGCTTTCTTT.

The chain uses TRBV6-1 and TRBJ2-1, with 12 bases lining up with TRBD2. J was trimmed by 8 bases and V by 6 bases; bases with no gene match: 11. The CDR3 is made up of 16 amino acids. CDR1 and CDR2 from the germline V gene are MNHNS and SASEGT. The CDR3 DNA is TGTGCCAGCAGCCCCGGGCGGCTAGCGGGGGGGCATGAGCAGTTCTTC. It encodes CASSPGRLAGGHEQFF.

This clonotype was seen a handful of times. This chain links TRBV15 with TRBJ2-3, with TRBD1 as a possible D gene (6 bases). Trimming shortened V by 4 bases and J by 4 bases, and 15 bases separated the two germline ends. Germline values: CDR1 LNHNV, CDR2 YYDKDF (reference sequence). This CDR3 is built from 15 residues. The CDR3 loop is CATSIGITGSDTQYF. CDR3 bases: TGTGCCACCAGCATAGGGATAACAGGGTCAGATACGCAGTATTTT.

V is TRBV5-1 and J is TRBJ1-2; D might be TRBD1 (5 bases). V was clipped by 1 base and J by 3 bases, with 10 bases between them. The CDR3 covers 14 residues. CDR1 is SGHRS, CDR2 YFSETQ, per germline. This chain's CDR3 is CASSLWRDDYGYTF. In DNA form, the CDR3 reads TGCGCCAGCAGCTTGTGGAGGGACGACTATGGCTACACCTTC.

The gene calls are TRBV12-3 or TRBV12-4 and TRBJ2-7; possible D gene TRBD1, 5 bases. CDR3 length: 12 amino acids. The V end lost 5 bases, the J end lost 6 bases, and 11 bases lay between the germline ends. CDR3 in amino acids: CASSDQGVEQYF. The CDR3 nucleotides are TGTGCCAGCAGTGACCAAGGGGTCGAGCAGTACTTC.

With respect to this clonotype: Given the absence of the conserved phenylalanine or tryptophan at the CDR3 end, a read error is likely. V usage is TRBV7-2 and J usage is TRBJ2-1, with D hard to call. Trimming shortened V by 7 bases and J by 4 bases, and 8 bases separated the two germline ends. From germline, CDR1 is SGHTA and CDR2 FQGNSA. The CDR3 has 12 residues. CDR3 protein: CASTNTYNEQFL. Here the CDR3 DNA reads TGTGCCAGCACCAACACGTACAATGAGCAGTTCCTC.

This clonotype was counted a few times. The V and J genes are TRBV15 and TRBJ2-5, with TRBD1 matching over 7 bases. The length of the CDR3 is 16 residues. CDR1 is LNHNV, CDR2 YYDKDF, per germline (reference sequence). J was trimmed by 7 bases and V by 4 bases; bases with no gene match: 15. The CDR3 DNA sequence: TGTGCCACCAGCACCGAGTCCGGGGACAGCCGAGGGACCCAGTACTTC. Its protein is CATSTESGDSRGTQYF.

V gene TRBV4-1 combines with J gene TRBJ2-1; no clear D. Germline CDR1 is MGHRA and CDR2 is YSYEKL. This CDR3 spans 14 amino acids. V lost 4 bases and J lost 0, with 7 bases in between. The CDR3 spells CASSPRHSYNEQFF. CDR3 bases: TGCGCCAGCAGCCCCAGGCACTCCTACAATGAGCAGTTCTTC.

This clonotype has a count of ten or more. V usage is TRBV6-5 and J usage is TRBJ2-7; D is undetermined. Trimming left V 0 bases short and J 0 bases short, with 12 bases between. The CDR3 sequence is 16 residues long. Germline assignment: CDR1 MNHEY and CDR2 SVGAGI. For the CDR3, the DNA is TGTGCCAGCAGTTACTCCCAGGCTGTAAGCTCCTACGAGCAGTACTTC. This gives the protein CASSYSQAVSSYEQYF.

The gene calls are TRBV20-1 and TRBJ2-5; TRBD2 agrees at 11 bases. Trimming at V came to 6 bases and at J to 2 bases, leaving 5 bases not matched to a gene. CDR1 is DFQATT and CDR2 is SNEGSKA in the germline V gene (reference sequence). This CDR3 region has 14 residues. CDR3: CSAPIAGGQETQYF. The CDR3 DNA reads TGCAGTGCGCCAATAGCGGGAGGGCAAGAGACCCAGTACTTC.

This clonotype was seen just once. V is TRBV6-1 and J is TRBJ2-7; 9 nucleotides align to TRBD1. Germline values: CDR1 MNHNS, CDR2 SASEGT. Unmatched junction bases numbered 14, after V lost 5 bases and J lost 6 bases. CDR3 length: 16 residues. The CDR3 here is CASSTPRLQGAIEQYF. The CDR3 coding sequence is TGTGCCAGCAGTACCCCCCGGTTACAGGGGGCGATCGAGCAGTACTTC.

The V and J genes are TRBV6-6 and TRBJ2-5; maybe TRBD2 (5 bases). Germline V gene data show CDR1 as MNHNY and CDR2 as SVGAGI (reference sequence). The CDR3 runs 13 residues. Deletions cut 5 bases from V and 2 bases from J, with 9 bases between. The CDR3 DNA follows: TGTGCCAGCAGTCAGGACTTTCAAGAGACCCAGTACTTC. Translated, it gives CASSQDFQETQYF.